This TCR beta chain was recorded in a study of Graves' ophthalmopathy and Graves' hyperthyroidism. Exclusion applied to patients with other autoimmune diseases, uncontrolled infections, pregnancy or lactation. RNA transcripts served as template for amplifying TCR beta CDR3 sequences. A first-round RT-PCR used HTBI primers, followed by a second-round multiplex PCR. TCRdb re-called the multiplex PCR reads with MiXCR, one entry per CDR3 protein. Here the sample spans 900,000 to 1,200,000 distinct CDR3 sequences, about two fifths being singletons. As to this clonotype: Its antigen is as yet unknown.

Study conclusions and caveats: The 13-signature model separated ophthalmopathy from stable hyperthyroidism at roughly 88% sensitivity and nearly 82% specificity. The model predicted ophthalmopathy progression with 60% to 71% sensitivity and 72.22% specificity.

The CDR3 contains 16 residues. V gave up 4 bases and J gave up 4 bases; unmatched junction bases: 10. This chain joins TRBV12-3 or TRBV12-4 and TRBJ1-1, with 9 bases that match TRBD1. This TCR was recovered from an adult man with Graves' hyperthyroidism. The specimen sequenced was peripheral blood or thyroid tissue (not recorded which). This CDR3 reads CASSSPGTGFSTEAFF. Here the CDR3 DNA reads TGTGCCAGCAGTTCCCCCGGGACAGGGTTTTCCACTGAAGCTTTCTTT.